This T cell receptor beta chain is drawn from a study of regulatory T cells. General study points: Patient repertoires had restricted TRB V-J pairs and skewed V and J usage, most in Tregs.

The germline CDR1 and CDR2 sequences are MDHEN and SYDVKM. V lost 3 bases and J 3 bases, leaving 14 bases between the germline ends. The CDR3 consists of 15 residues. Every patient with CD3G deficiency had evidence of autoimmunity. Patients aged 2 to 39 years had fewer naive and more memory CD4+ and CD8+ T cells. The PCR used 52 TRBV and 13 TRBJ primers. Some clones are missing from TCRdb's copy, which holds only in-frame ones; the method was immunoSEQ multiplex PCR. The sample holds 15,000 to 20,000 clones, around 90% seen once. This clone was recorded once. Its antigen is unidentified. The clonotype comes from a person aged 18 to 29 with CD3G deficiency. What was sequenced was CD8+ T cells sorted from blood. The chain carries TRBV28 and TRBJ1-2; D is ambiguous. CDR3 amino acids: CASSLPGARDYGYTF. The CDR3, as DNA: TGTGCCAGCAGTTTGCCGGGAGCACGTGACTATGGCTACACCTTC.